These 2 T cell receptor beta chains were sequenced from one sample in a study of T cells in localized non-small cell lung cancer. Using immunoSEQ multiplex PCR, the repertoire was profiled, and TCRdb retains in-frame clones only, with some absent. Among about 25,000 clones, around nine tenths were seen once, and the ten largest hold 2.7%. Sequenced here: peripheral blood, sampled before any cancer treatment. The receptors derive from a woman between 35 and 75 years old with stage I lung adenocarcinoma.

The DNA of the CDR3 is TGTGCCAGCAGTGAAGGCACAGGGCAGGTTAAGCAGTTCTTC. The encoded protein is CASSEGTGQVKQFF. V and J are TRBV6-1 and TRBJ2-1, with a tentative D call TRBD1 (6 bases). V gave up 1 base and J gave up 11 bases, with 15 bases separating them. The germline gives CDR1 MNHNS, CDR2 SASEGT. The CDR3 sequence is 14 residues long.

The rearrangement joins TRBV5-6 to TRBJ2-7, with 10 bases lining up with TRBD1. V was pared by 4 bases and J by 4 bases, with 17 bases of the junction left unmatched. The CDR3 extends over 18 amino acids. CDR1 and CDR2 from the germline V gene are SGHDT and YYEEEE. CDR3 region: CASSPSKGQGKLPYEQYF. The CDR3 nucleotides read TGTGCCAGCAGCCCCTCCAAGGGACAGGGGAAACTACCTTACGAGCAGTACTTC.